A selection of T cell receptor beta chains follows, all from one sample in a study of T cell responses to AZD1222 COVID-19 vaccine. Assay used: immunoSEQ multiplex PCR; TCRdb lists only in-frame clones, some missing. The sample lists hundreds of thousands of clones; about 93% were seen once. This specimen consisted of peripheral blood, obtained on day 0 of MenACWY control vaccination. The receptor set was obtained from an adult in good health. The CDR3 runs from the conserved cysteine through the conserved F or W. D genes are given only for firm matches. Only part of the rows carry a size: once, few, many, or a class if the clone is expanded.

clone size: NA
D gene: TRBD1
J gene: TRBJ2-7
CDR3 length: 14
V gene: TRBV10-3
CDR3 DNA: TGTGCCATCAGTGACGCCGACAGGGGTTACGAGCAGTACTTC
CDR3 protein: CAISDADRGYEQYF

clone size: NA
D gene: TRBD2
J gene: TRBJ2-5
CDR3 length: 14
V gene: TRBV5-1
CDR3 DNA: TGCGCCAGCAGCTACGGGACTAGCGAAGAGACCCAGTACTTC
CDR3 protein: CASSYGTSEETQYF

clone size: NA
D gene: NA
J gene: TRBJ1-5
CDR3 length: 14
V gene: TRBV10-2
CDR3 DNA: TGCGCCAGCAGTCCCTCAGGGGTCGAGCAGCCCCAGCATTTT
CDR3 protein: CASSPSGVEQPQHF

clone size: NA
D gene: NA
J gene: TRBJ2-1
CDR3 length: 14
V gene: TRBV7-9
CDR3 DNA: TGTGCCAGCAGCTTGGCCGGCACCTACAATGAGCAGTTCTTC
CDR3 protein: CASSLAGTYNEQFF

clone size: NA
D gene: NA
J gene: TRBJ2-7
CDR3 length: 15
V gene: TRBV6-1
CDR3 DNA: TGTGCCAGCCCTTCACGACGGGGGGCGACCTACGAGCAGTACTTC
CDR3 protein: CASPSRRGATYEQYF

clone size: NA
D gene: TRBD1
J gene: TRBJ1-5
CDR3 length: 15
V gene: TRBV15
CDR3 DNA: TGTGCCACCAGCAGAGGAGGGGGCAGGGGGCAGCCCCAGCATTTT
CDR3 protein: CATSRGGGRGQPQHF

clone size: NA
D gene: NA
J gene: TRBJ2-7
CDR3 length: 14
V gene: TRBV19
CDR3 DNA: TGTGCCAGTAGTTCCCCCGGGAGCTCCTACGAGCAGTACTTC
CDR3 protein: CASSSPGSSYEQYF

clone size: NA
D gene: TRBD2
J gene: TRBJ2-1
CDR3 length: 15
V gene: TRBV5-4
CDR3 DNA: TGTGCCAGCAGCTCGACCGGGACGGGGGGAGGTGAGCAGTTCTTC
CDR3 protein: CASSSTGTGGGEQFF

clone size: once
D gene: TRBD1
J gene: TRBJ1-2
CDR3 length: 15
V gene: TRBV5-1
CDR3 DNA: TGCGCCAGCAGCTTGGAACAGGGGGCTAGAGGTGGCTACACCTTC
CDR3 protein: CASSLEQGARGGYTF

clone size: NA
D gene: TRBD1
J gene: TRBJ1-2
CDR3 length: 14
V gene: TRBV7-2
CDR3 DNA: TGTGCCAGCAGCTTTCCAGGGGGCGGCTATGGCTACACCTTC
CDR3 protein: CASSFPGGGYGYTF

clone size: NA
D gene: NA
J gene: TRBJ2-7
CDR3 length: 13
V gene: TRBV3-1/TRBV3-2
CDR3 DNA: TGTGCCAGCAGCCAAGTATCTAACTACGAGCAGTACTTC
CDR3 protein: CASSQVSNYEQYF

clone size: NA
D gene: NA
J gene: TRBJ1-5
CDR3 length: 15
V gene: TRBV5-8
CDR3 DNA: TGTGCCAGCAGCTTGGGGGACGGATGGGATCAGCCCCAGCATTTT
CDR3 protein: CASSLGDGWDQPQHF

clone size: few
D gene: NA
J gene: TRBJ1-2
CDR3 length: 15
V gene: TRBV9
CDR3 DNA: TGTGCCAGCAGCGTAGGGAACTTAGCTAACTATGGCTACACCTTC
CDR3 protein: CASSVGNLANYGYTF

clone size: NA
D gene: TRBD1
J gene: TRBJ1-2
CDR3 length: 14
V gene: TRBV10-3
CDR3 DNA: TGTGCCATCAGAGCGGGAGGACAGGGCGAGGGCTACACCTTC
CDR3 protein: CAIRAGGQGEGYTF

clone size: NA
D gene: TRBD1
J gene: TRBJ1-3
CDR3 length: 15
V gene: TRBV5-1
CDR3 DNA: TGCGCCAGCAGCTTGGGAGGGGGCCTTGGAAACACCATATATTTT
CDR3 protein: CASSLGGGLGNTIYF

clone size: NA
D gene: NA
J gene: TRBJ1-1
CDR3 length: 18
V gene: TRBV2
CDR3 DNA: TGTGCCAGCAGTCGAACCCGGACAGTCATGGGGGGAAACACTGAAGCTTTCTTT
CDR3 protein: CASSRTRTVMGGNTEAFF

clone size: NA
D gene: NA
J gene: TRBJ2-5
CDR3 length: 15
V gene: TRBV7-3
CDR3 DNA: TGTGCCAGCAGCTTAAGCGGTGGGGGGACAGAGACCCAGTACTTC
CDR3 protein: CASSLSGGGTETQYF

clone size: once
D gene: TRBD1
J gene: TRBJ1-2
CDR3 length: 13
V gene: TRBV3-1/TRBV3-2
CDR3 DNA: TGTGCCAGCAGCCCCACAGGGGAAAATGGCTACACCTTC
CDR3 protein: CASSPTGENGYTF

clone size: NA
D gene: NA
J gene: TRBJ1-6
CDR3 length: 16
V gene: TRBV19
CDR3 DNA: TGTGCCAGTAGCCGGGACGGGAGCTCCTATAATTCACCCCTCCACTTT
CDR3 protein: CASSRDGSSYNSPLHF

clone size: NA
D gene: NA
J gene: TRBJ1-1
CDR3 length: 16
V gene: TRBV6-1
CDR3 DNA: TGTGCCAGCAGTGAAGGTCGGGCAGGAGTGAACACTGAAGCTTTCTTT
CDR3 protein: CASSEGRAGVNTEAFF

clone size: NA
D gene: NA
J gene: TRBJ1-1
CDR3 length: 14
V gene: TRBV5-5
CDR3 DNA: TGTGCCAGCAGGGGACTTTGGGGGGCGGATGAAGCTTTCTTT
CDR3 protein: CASRGLWGADEAFF

clone size: NA
D gene: NA
J gene: TRBJ2-5
CDR3 length: 15
V gene: TRBV4-1
CDR3 DNA: TGCGCCAGCAGCCAAGGCCCGGGCGTACAAGAGACCCAGTACTTC
CDR3 protein: CASSQGPGVQETQYF

clone size: NA
D gene: NA
J gene: TRBJ1-1
CDR3 length: 14
V gene: TRBV5-1
CDR3 DNA: TGCGCCAGCAGCTCCCTGACACGGGGGACTGAAGCTTTCTTT
CDR3 protein: CASSSLTRGTEAFF

clone size: NA
D gene: TRBD1
J gene: TRBJ2-7
CDR3 length: 13
V gene: TRBV6-5
CDR3 DNA: TGTGCCAGCAGAAGACAGGGTGGCTACGAGCAGTACTTC
CDR3 protein: CASRRQGGYEQYF

clone size: NA
D gene: TRBD1
J gene: TRBJ1-3
CDR3 length: 13
V gene: TRBV15
CDR3 DNA: TGTGCCACCAGCACTAGGGACAGATCAGCCATATATTTT
CDR3 protein: CATSTRDRSAIYF

clone size: NA
D gene: TRBD1
J gene: TRBJ1-6
CDR3 length: 14
V gene: TRBV27
CDR3 DNA: TGTGCCAGCACCACAGGACAGGGTTGGTCACCCCTCCACTTT
CDR3 protein: CASTTGQGWSPLHF

clone size: NA
D gene: TRBD1
J gene: TRBJ1-5
CDR3 length: 15
V gene: TRBV20-1
CDR3 DNA: TGCAGTGCTAGTGGAGGGGGCGGAAGCAATCAGCCCCAGCATTTT
CDR3 protein: CSASGGGGSNQPQHF

clone size: NA
D gene: TRBD1
J gene: TRBJ1-1
CDR3 length: 16
V gene: TRBV5-1
CDR3 DNA: TGCGCCAGCAGCTTGGCTCCGGGACAGGGTTTGACTGAAGCTTTCTTT
CDR3 protein: CASSLAPGQGLTEAFF

clone size: NA
D gene: NA
J gene: TRBJ2-2
CDR3 length: 14
V gene: TRBV5-4
CDR3 DNA: TGTGCCAGCAGCCCCGTGGGGACCACCGGGGAGCTGTTTTTT
CDR3 protein: CASSPVGTTGELFF

clone size: NA
D gene: NA
J gene: TRBJ1-4
CDR3 length: 12
V gene: TRBV18
CDR3 DNA: TGTGCCAGCTCACCGATAAATGAAAAACTGTTTTTT
CDR3 protein: CASSPINEKLFF

clone size: NA
D gene: TRBD2
J gene: TRBJ2-1
CDR3 length: 16
V gene: TRBV5-6
CDR3 DNA: TGTGCCAGCAGCTCCCCTAGCGGGGGGACTTACAATGAGCAGTTCTTC
CDR3 protein: CASSSPSGGTYNEQFF

clone size: NA
D gene: NA
J gene: TRBJ2-5
CDR3 length: 12
V gene: TRBV30
CDR3 DNA: TGTGCCTGGAGTATAATTAGAGAGACCCAGTACTTC
CDR3 protein: CAWSIIRETQYF

clone size: NA
D gene: NA
J gene: TRBJ1-4
CDR3 length: 17
V gene: TRBV4-3
CDR3 DNA: TGCGCCAGCAGCCAAGCCAGGCGGGCAGGGGTTAATGAAAAACTGTTTTTT
CDR3 protein: CASSQARRAGVNEKLFF

clone size: NA
D gene: NA
J gene: TRBJ1-1
CDR3 length: 13
V gene: TRBV5-4
CDR3 DNA: TGTGCCAGCAGCGTACAGGGTAACACTGAAGCTTTCTTT
CDR3 protein: CASSVQGNTEAFF

clone size: NA
D gene: NA
J gene: TRBJ1-1
CDR3 length: 12
V gene: TRBV12-3/TRBV12-4
CDR3 DNA: TGTGCCAGCAGTCATAGAGGGGCTGAAGCTTTCTTT
CDR3 protein: CASSHRGAEAFF

clone size: NA
D gene: TRBD2
J gene: TRBJ2-1
CDR3 length: 18
V gene: TRBV9
CDR3 DNA: TGTGCCAGCAGCGTAGTGTCGGGAGCGGGGGGCCTCTACAATGAGCAGTTCTTC
CDR3 protein: CASSVVSGAGGLYNEQFF

clone size: NA
D gene: NA
J gene: TRBJ2-4
CDR3 length: 14
V gene: TRBV15
CDR3 DNA: TGTGCCACCAGCAGAGATCTTACAGCCAACATTCAGTACTTC
CDR3 protein: CATSRDLTANIQYF

clone size: NA
D gene: TRBD1
J gene: TRBJ1-6
CDR3 length: 14
V gene: TRBV25-1
CDR3 DNA: TGTGCCAGCAGAGCGGGACAGGGCGGTAAACCCCTCCACTTT
CDR3 protein: CASRAGQGGKPLHF

clone size: NA
D gene: NA
J gene: TRBJ1-5
CDR3 length: 19
V gene: TRBV27
CDR3 DNA: TGTGCCAGCAGTTTAAAACCCCGACAGGAAGGGAGCTACAATCAGCCCCAGCATTTT
CDR3 protein: CASSLKPRQEGSYNQPQHF

clone size: NA
D gene: NA
J gene: TRBJ1-1
CDR3 length: 11
V gene: TRBV20-1
CDR3 DNA: TGCAGTGCTACTCTCTACACTGAAGCTTTCTTT
CDR3 protein: CSATLYTEAFF

clone size: NA
D gene: NA
J gene: TRBJ1-2
CDR3 length: 14
V gene: TRBV6-5
CDR3 DNA: TGTGCCAGCAGTCCACGACCCCGTGATGAGGGCTACACCTTC
CDR3 protein: CASSPRPRDEGYTF

clone size: NA
D gene: NA
J gene: TRBJ1-3
CDR3 length: 13
V gene: TRBV5-8
CDR3 DNA: TGTGCCAGCACCGCGTACTCTGGAAACACCATATATTTT
CDR3 protein: CASTAYSGNTIYF